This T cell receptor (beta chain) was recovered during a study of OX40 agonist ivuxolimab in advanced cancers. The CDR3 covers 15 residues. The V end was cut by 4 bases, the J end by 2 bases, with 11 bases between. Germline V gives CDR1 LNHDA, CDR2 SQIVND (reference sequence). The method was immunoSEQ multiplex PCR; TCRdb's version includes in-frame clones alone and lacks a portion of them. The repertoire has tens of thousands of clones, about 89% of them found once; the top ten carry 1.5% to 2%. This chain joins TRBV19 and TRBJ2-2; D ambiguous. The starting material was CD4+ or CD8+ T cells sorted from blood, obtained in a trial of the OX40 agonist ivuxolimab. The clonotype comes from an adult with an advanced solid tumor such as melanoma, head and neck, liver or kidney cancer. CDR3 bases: TGTGCCAGTAGTAGTTTGACCATAAACACCGGGGAGCTGTTTTTT. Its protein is CASSSLTINTGELFF.